This T cell receptor (beta chain) was sequenced during a study of T cells in Graves' hyperthyroidism and ophthalmopathy (dated by TCRdb to between 2019 and 2020). As for the study more broadly: Peripheral blood was collected at initial diagnosis, before any treatment. After sampling, hyperthyroidism patients received methimazole starting at 30 mg daily, and ophthalmopathy patients received high-dose intravenous methylprednisolone. In addition, the study compared T-cell repertoires in thyroid tissue and in blood from five to seven Graves' hyperthyroidism patients. For training and testing, the 80 to 100 patients in the discovery cohort were randomly divided in a 7:3 ratio. TCR V-J signatures able to tell the groups apart were searched for in a discovery cohort of around 95 patients, of whom more than 40 had Graves' ophthalmopathy and under 65 had stable Graves' hyperthyroidism. An independent validation cohort of about 20 hyperthyroidism patients and over 15 patients who later progressed to ophthalmopathy tested prospective prediction of ophthalmopathy. According to the paper, TCR Vbeta CDR3 sequencing was carried out on approximately 140 peripheral blood samples, which came from 40 to 45 ophthalmopathy, approximately 72 hyperthyroidism and some 17 progressor patients.

Amplification of TCR beta CDR3 regions was carried out from RNA transcripts. A first-round RT-PCR of the TCR CDR3 used the HTBI primer set with the Qiagen OneStep RT-PCR kit. Libraries were constructed in a second round of multiplex PCR, after which size selection and purification were carried out. Libraries were sequenced paired-end with 100 bp reads on an Illumina HiSeq2000. As for how the authors treated the data: SOAPnuke was used to process the raw data, throwing out any read that contained adapters or uncalled bases, had a mean Phred below 15, or lacked an exact constant-primer or identifier match. COPE v1.2.5 was used to merge high-quality paired reads, and clonotypes were defined as unique nucleotide sequences. Clonotypes were aligned to IMGT TRBV, TRBD and TRBJ reference segments using MiTCR v1.1. Only V-J combinations with frequency above 0.0001, covering 99% to 99.2% of repertoires, were analysed. A TCS score was defined as the ratio of F50 (clonal expansion) to E x V (chaos), with BLOSUM62-based TCRdist applied between CDR3 peptides within each V-J. Welch's t-statistics and random forest reduced around 520 V-J features to roughly 13, which were used in a naive Bayes classifier (R e1071). TCRdb reprocessing: public reads trimmed at Q25 with fastp, clones called with MiXCR, in-frame beta chains kept. All rows with the same CDR3 protein become a single entry with the most common DNA and genes. The V and J calls were determined by TCRdb, not by the authors. Here the sample has roughly 260,000 distinct CDR3 sequences; about 14% occur a single time. Of the sample, roughly 14% is held by the ten largest clones.

Hyperthyroidism patients were aged 18 to 65 years and newly diagnosed, with disease duration of less than 2 months. The study excluded patients with uncontrolled infections, other autoimmune diseases, pregnancy or lactation. Diagnoses were based on clinical symptoms, serum thyroxine and TRAb, thyroid ultrasound and orbital computed tomography. Blood from progressor patients was drawn when they were first diagnosed with hyperthyroidism, before any ophthalmopathy symptoms appeared. PBMCs were isolated from about 9.2 ml of fresh peripheral blood by Ficoll-Paque density gradient centrifugation. Progressor patients were first diagnosed with Graves' hyperthyroidism and then developed ophthalmopathy during follow-up. Total RNA was extracted using Trizol reagent, and RNA quality was assessed on an Agilent 2100 Bioanalyzer. CDR3 length: 17 amino acids, cysteine to phenylalanine. The retained sequence is limited to the CDR3, 51 bases, with the frame set at the first base. The germline V and J ends show losses of 2 bases and 3 bases respectively, and no gene match explains 10 bases of the junction. Based on the germline V gene, the CDR1 and CDR2 sequences are SGHAT and FQNNGV.

This clonotype has a count of ten or more. Its binding antigen is unknown. No base-level quality is on record; no much larger clone is a single base apart. Study-wide findings and limitations: A 13 V-J signature model separated ophthalmopathy from stable hyperthyroidism, with approximately 87% sensitivity and roughly 81% specificity in cross-validation and 80%/75% in testing. Sample size was not statistically predetermined, and blinding of investigators to group allocation was not performed. Most expanded thyroid clonotypes (frequency above 0.001) were also detected in blood, suggesting blood repertoires may reflect thyroid immune responses. During validation, the model predicted progression to ophthalmopathy a median of approximately 6.5 months ahead of onset, with approximately 71% sensitivity and under 85% specificity.

The V and J segments used are TRBV11-2 and TRBJ2-7, with 10 bases aligning to TRBD2. The clonotype comes from a woman aged 40 to 50 with Graves' hyperthyroidism that later progressed to Graves' ophthalmopathy. Sequencing used blood. The DNA reads as follows: TGTGCCAGCAGCTTAAGGCGCCTAGCGGGAGCGGTCTACGAGCAGTACTTC. It is translated as CASSLRRLAGAVYEQYF. The full variable domain, completed from the reference TRBV11-2 and TRBJ2-7 proteins outside the CDR3, reads EAGVAQSPRYKIIEKRQSVAFWCNPISGHATLYWYQQILGQGPKLLIQFQNNGVVDDSQLPKDRFSAERLKGVDSTLKIQPAKLEDSAVYLCASSLRRLAGAVYEQYFGPGTRLTVT.